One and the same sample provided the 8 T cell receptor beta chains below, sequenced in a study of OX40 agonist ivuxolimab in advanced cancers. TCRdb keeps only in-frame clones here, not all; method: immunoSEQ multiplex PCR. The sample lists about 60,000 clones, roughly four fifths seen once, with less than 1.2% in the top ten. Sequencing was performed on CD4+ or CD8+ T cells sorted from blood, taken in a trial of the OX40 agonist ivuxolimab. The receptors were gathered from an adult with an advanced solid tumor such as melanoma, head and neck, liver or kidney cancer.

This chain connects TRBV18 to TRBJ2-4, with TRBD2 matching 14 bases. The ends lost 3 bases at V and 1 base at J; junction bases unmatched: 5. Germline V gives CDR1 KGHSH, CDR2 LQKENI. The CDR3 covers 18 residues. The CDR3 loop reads CASSPTSGGGSAKNIQYF. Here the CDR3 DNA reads TGTGCCAGCTCACCGACTAGCGGGGGGGGATCGGCCAAAAACATTCAGTACTTC.

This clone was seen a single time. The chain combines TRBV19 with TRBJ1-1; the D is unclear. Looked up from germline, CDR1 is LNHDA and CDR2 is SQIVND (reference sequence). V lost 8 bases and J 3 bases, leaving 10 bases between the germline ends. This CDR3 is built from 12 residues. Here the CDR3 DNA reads TGTGCCAGTTCTGGTCAGTACACTGAAGCTTTCTTT. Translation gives CASSGQYTEAFF.

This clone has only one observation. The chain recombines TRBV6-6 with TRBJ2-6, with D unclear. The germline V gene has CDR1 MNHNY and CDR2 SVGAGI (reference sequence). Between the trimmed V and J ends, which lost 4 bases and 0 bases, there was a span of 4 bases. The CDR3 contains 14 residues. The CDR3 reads CASSLDSGANVLTF. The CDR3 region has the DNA TGTGCCAGCAGTTTGGACTCTGGGGCCAACGTCCTGACTTTC.

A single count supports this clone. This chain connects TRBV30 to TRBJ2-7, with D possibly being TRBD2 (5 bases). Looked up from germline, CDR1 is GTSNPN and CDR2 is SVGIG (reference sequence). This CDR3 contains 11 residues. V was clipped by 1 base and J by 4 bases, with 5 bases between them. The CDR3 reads CAWSGEYEQYF. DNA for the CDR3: TGTGCCTGGAGTGGGGAGTACGAGCAGTACTTC.

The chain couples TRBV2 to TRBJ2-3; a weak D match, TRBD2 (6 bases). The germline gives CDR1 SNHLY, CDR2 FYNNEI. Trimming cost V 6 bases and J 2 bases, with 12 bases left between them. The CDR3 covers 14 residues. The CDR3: CASSPGVATDTQYF. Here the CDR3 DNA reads TGTGCCAGCAGCCCGGGGGTTGCCACAGATACGCAGTATTTT.

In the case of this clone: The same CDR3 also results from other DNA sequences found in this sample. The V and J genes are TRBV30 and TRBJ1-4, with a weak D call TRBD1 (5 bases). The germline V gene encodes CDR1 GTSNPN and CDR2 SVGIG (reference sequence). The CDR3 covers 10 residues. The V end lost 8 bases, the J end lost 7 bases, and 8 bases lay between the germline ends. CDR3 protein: CALGGEKLFF. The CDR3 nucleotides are TGTGCCCTGGGGGGTGAAAAACTGTTTTTT. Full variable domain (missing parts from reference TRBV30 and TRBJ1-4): SQTIHQWPATLVQPVGSPLSLECTVEGTSNPNLYWYRQAAGRGLQLLFYSVGIGQISSEVPQNLSASRPQDRQFILSSKKLLLSDSGFYLCALGGEKLFFGSGTQLSVL.

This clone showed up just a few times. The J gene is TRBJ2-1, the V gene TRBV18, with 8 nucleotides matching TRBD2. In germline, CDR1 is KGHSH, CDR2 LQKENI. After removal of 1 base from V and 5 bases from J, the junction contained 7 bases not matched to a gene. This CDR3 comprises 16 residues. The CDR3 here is CASSPLSRGDDNEQFF. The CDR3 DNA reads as TGTGCCAGCTCACCACTTTCGCGGGGGGACGACAATGAGCAGTTCTTC.

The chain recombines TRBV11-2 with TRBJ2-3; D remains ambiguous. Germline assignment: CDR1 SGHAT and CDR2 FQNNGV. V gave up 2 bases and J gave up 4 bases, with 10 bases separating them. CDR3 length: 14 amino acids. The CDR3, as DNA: TGTGCCAGCAGCTTAATTAATTCCGCAGATACGCAGTATTTT. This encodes CASSLINSADTQYF.